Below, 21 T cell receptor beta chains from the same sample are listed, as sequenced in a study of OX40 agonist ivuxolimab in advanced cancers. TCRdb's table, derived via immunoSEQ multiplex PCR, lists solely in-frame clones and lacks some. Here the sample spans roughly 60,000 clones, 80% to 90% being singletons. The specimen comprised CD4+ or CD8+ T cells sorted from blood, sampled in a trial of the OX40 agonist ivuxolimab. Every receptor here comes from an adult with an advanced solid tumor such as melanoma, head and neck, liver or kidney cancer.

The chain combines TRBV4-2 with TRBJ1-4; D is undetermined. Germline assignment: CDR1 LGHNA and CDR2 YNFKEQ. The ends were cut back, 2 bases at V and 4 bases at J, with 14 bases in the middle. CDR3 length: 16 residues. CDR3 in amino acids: CASSQIDGAVNEKLFF. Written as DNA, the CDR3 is TGTGCCAGCAGCCAAATAGACGGTGCGGTTAATGAAAAACTGTTTTTT.

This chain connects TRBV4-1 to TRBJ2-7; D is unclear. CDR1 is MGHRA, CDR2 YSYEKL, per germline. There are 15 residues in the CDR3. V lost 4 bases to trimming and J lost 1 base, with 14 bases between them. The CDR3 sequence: CASSLSAGQSYEQYF. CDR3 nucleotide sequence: TGCGCCAGCAGCCTCTCCGCCGGGCAGTCCTACGAGCAGTACTTC.

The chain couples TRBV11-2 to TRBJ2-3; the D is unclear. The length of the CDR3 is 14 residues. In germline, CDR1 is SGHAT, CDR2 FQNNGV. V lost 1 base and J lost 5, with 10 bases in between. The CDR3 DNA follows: TGTGCCAGCAGCTTAGGCGCCCAGAGAGATACGCAGTATTTT. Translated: CASSLGAQRDTQYF.

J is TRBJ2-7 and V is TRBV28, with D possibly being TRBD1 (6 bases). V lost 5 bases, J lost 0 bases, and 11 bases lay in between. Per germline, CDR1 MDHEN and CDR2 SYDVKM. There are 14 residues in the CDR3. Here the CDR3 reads CASSTDSDSYEQYF. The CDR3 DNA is TGTGCCAGCAGTACGGACAGTGACTCCTACGAGCAGTACTTC. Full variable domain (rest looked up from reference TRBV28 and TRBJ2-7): DVKVTQSSRYLVKRTGEKVFLECVQDMDHENMFWYRQDPGLGLRLIYFSYDVKMKEKGDIPEGYSVSREKKERFSLILESASTNQTSMYLCASSTDSDSYEQYFGPGTRLTVT.

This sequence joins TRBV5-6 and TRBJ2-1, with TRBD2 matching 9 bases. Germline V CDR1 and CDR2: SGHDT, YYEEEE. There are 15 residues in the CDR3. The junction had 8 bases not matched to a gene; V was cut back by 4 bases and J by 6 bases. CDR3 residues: CASSPLAGDINEQFF. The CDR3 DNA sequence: TGTGCCAGCAGCCCTTTAGCGGGAGACATCAATGAGCAGTTCTTC.

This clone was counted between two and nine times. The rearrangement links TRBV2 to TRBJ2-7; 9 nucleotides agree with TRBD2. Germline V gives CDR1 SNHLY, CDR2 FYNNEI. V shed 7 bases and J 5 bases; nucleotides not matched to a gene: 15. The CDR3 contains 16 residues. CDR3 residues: CASTRGGAGGPHEQYF. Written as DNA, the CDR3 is TGTGCCAGCACCCGAGGTGGTGCGGGAGGGCCCCACGAGCAGTACTTC.

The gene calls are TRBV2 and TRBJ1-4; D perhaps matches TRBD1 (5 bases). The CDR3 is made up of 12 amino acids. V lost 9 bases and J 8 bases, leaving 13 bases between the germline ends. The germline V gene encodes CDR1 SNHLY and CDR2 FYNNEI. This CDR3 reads CASIGGDEKLFF. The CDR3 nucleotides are TGTGCCAGTATTGGGGGTGACGAAAAACTGTTTTTT.

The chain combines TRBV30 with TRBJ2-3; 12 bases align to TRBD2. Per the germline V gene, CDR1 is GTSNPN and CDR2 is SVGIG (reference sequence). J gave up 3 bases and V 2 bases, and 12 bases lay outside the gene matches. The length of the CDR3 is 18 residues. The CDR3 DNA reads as TGTGCCTGGAGTCTGCACCGGCTAGCGGGAGGGTTTACAGATACGCAGTATTTT. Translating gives CAWSLHRLAGGFTDTQYF.

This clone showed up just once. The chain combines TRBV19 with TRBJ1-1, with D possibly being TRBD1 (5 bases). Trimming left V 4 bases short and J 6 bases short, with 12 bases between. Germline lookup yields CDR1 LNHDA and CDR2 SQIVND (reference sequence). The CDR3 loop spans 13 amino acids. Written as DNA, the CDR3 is TGTGCCAGTAGTAGGGGACCACCAGCTGAAGCTTTCTTT. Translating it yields CASSRGPPAEAFF.

CDR3 sequence (DNA): TGTGCCAGCAGCTTGGACAGGAACACTGAAGCTTTCTTT. Translating it yields CASSLDRNTEAFF. The chain is built from TRBV7-3 and TRBJ1-1, with D possibly TRBD1 on 6 matching bases. CDR1 is SGHTA, CDR2 FQGTGA, per germline. Trimming took off 3 bases at V and 1 base at J, with 6 bases between the two ends. The CDR3 length is 13 residues.

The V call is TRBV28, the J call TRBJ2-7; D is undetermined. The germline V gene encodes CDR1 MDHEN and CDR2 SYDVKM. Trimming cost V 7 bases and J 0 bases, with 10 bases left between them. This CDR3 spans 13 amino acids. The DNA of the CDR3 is TGTGCCAGCAACTCCGAGGCCTCCTACGAGCAGTACTTC. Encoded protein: CASNSEASYEQYF.

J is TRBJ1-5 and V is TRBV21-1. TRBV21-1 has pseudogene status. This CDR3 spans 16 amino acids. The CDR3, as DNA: TGTGCCAGCAGCAAAGTGGGAAAGGTGGTAATTCAGCCCCAGCATTTT. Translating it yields CASSKVGKVVIQPQHF.

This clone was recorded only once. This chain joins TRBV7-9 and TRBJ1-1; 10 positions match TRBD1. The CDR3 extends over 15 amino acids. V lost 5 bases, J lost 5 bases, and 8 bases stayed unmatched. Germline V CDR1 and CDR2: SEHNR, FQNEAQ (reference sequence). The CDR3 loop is CASSPSGTGETEAFF. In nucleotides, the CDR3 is TGTGCCAGCAGCCCCTCCGGGACAGGGGAAACTGAAGCTTTCTTT.

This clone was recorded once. Written as DNA, the CDR3 is TGTGCCAGCAACAGAGAGGGGGCAGATACGCAGTATTTT. It is translated as CASNREGADTQYF. The chain recombines TRBV2 with TRBJ2-3, with a tentative D call TRBD1 (6 bases). The CDR3 has 13 amino acids. Trimming cost V 7 bases and J 4 bases, with 12 bases left between them. Per germline, CDR1 SNHLY and CDR2 FYNNEI. Full variable domain (rest looked up from reference TRBV2 and TRBJ2-3): EPEVTQTPSHQVTQMGQEVILRCVPISNHLYFYWYRQILGQKVEFLVSFYNNEISEKSEIFDDQFSVERPDGSNFTLKIRSTKLEDSAMYFCASNREGADTQYFGPGTRLTVL.

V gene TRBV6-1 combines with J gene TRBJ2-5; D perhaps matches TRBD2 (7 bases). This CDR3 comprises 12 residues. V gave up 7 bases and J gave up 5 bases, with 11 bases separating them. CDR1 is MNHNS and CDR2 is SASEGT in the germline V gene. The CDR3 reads CASKKGGETQYF. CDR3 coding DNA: TGTGCCAGCAAGAAGGGGGGGGAGACCCAGTACTTC.

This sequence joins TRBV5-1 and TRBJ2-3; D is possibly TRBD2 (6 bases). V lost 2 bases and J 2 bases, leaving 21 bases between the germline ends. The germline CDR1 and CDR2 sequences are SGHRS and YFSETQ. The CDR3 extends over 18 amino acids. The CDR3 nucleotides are TGCGCCAGCAGCTTTTTTACCTCGGGACTCCCGAACACAGATACGCAGTATTTT. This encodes CASSFFTSGLPNTDTQYF.

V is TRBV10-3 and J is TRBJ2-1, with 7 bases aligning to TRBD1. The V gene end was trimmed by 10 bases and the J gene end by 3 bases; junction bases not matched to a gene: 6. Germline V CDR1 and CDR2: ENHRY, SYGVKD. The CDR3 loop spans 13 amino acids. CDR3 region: CATRQGIYNEQFF. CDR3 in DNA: TGTGCCACGCGACAGGGAATCTACAATGAGCAGTTCTTC.

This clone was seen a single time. Here the CDR3 reads CASRGLAGEFF. CDR3 DNA: TGTGCCAGTAGGGGACTAGCGGGGGAGTTCTTC. The chain combines TRBV19 with TRBJ2-1, with TRBD2 matching over 14 bases. This CDR3 contains 11 residues. Germline V gene data show CDR1 as LNHDA and CDR2 as SQIVND (reference sequence). With 6 bases clipped from V and 14 bases from J, the junction kept 0 bases outside the gene matches.

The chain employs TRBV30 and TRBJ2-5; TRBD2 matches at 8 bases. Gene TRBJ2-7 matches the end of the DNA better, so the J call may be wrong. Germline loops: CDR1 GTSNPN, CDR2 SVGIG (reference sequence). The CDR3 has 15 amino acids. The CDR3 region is CAWSTPGGLPYEQYF. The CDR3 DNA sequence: TGTGCCTGGAGTACACCGGGGGGGTTGCCCTACGAGCAGTACTTC.

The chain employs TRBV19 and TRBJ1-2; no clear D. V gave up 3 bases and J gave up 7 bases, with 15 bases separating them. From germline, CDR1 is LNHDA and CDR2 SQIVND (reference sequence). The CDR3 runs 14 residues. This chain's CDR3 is CASSIGIGKSGYTF. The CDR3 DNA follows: TGTGCCAGTAGTATTGGGATAGGGAAGAGTGGCTACACCTTC.

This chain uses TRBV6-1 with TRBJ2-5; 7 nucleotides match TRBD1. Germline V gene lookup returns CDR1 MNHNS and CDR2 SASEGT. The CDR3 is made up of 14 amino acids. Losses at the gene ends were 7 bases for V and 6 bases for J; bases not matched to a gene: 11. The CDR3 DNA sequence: TGTGCCAGCAATAGGGACAGCCGCTGGCAGACCCAGTACTTC. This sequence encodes CASNRDSRWQTQYF.